This T cell receptor (beta chain) was captured by sequencing in a study of cytomegalovirus exposure and HLA in healthy donors. In regard to this clone: Antigen unknown.

Broader study findings: Later examination showed HLA-associated TCR beta chains had greater clonal expansion than equally common others.

Germline values: CDR1 WSHSY, CDR2 SAAADI. The V gene end was trimmed by 6 bases and the J gene end by 5 bases; junction bases not matched to a gene: 2. CDR3 size: 13 residues. The PCR contained 60 Vbeta and 13 Jbeta primers. Here immunoSEQ multiplex PCR was the method, and the copy in TCRdb shows in-frame clones only, minus some. The sample lists about 160,000 clones, 79% occurring once. The chain combines TRBV10-2 with TRBJ2-2, with TRBD2 matching over 8 bases. Sample: PBMCs. This receptor was taken from a man aged 45-65 years in good health and CMV-seropositive. Here the CDR3 DNA reads TGCGCCAGCAGCGGGAGGGGTACCGGGGAGCTGTTTTTT. Its protein is CASSGRGTGELFF.